Sequencing of this T cell receptor beta chain was carried out in a study of control samples from healthy donors and cancer patients. Repertoires were generated with immunoSEQ multiplex PCR, while TCRdb's copy carries only in-frame clones and drops some. Seen here are 120,000 or so clones, roughly 91% observed once, and the top ten hold about 1.5%. This clone came up a few times. The junction had 2 bases not matched to a gene; V was cut back by 2 bases and J by 1 base. Germline-derived CDR1 and CDR2 are SGHKS and YYEKEE (reference sequence). CDR3 length equals 15 residues. The chain combines TRBV5-5 with TRBJ2-3, with 9 bases aligning to TRBD2. This sequence was found in a man in his fifties or sixties with head and neck cancer. Sample: PBMCs. The CDR3 loop is CASSFRLAGTDTQYF. DNA of the CDR3: TGTGCCAGCAGCTTCAGACTAGCGGGCACAGATACGCAGTATTTT.